The 14 T cell receptor beta chains below come from one sample, sequenced in a study of neurological immune-mediated disorders. TCRdb re-derived calls from the 5' RACE reads in MiXCR, one entry per CDR3 protein. The sample holds 100,000 to 150,000 distinct CDR3 sequences, approximately 3.2% seen once. The sequenced sample consisted of PBMCs. The origin of the receptors is a woman in her thirties with multiple sclerosis.

Points on this clonotype: Just one base apart from a much larger clone, this may be a read error. V is TRBV19 and J is TRBJ1-2; 7 bases fit TRBD1. This CDR3 spans 12 amino acids. Germline V gene sequence: CDR1 LNHDA, CDR2 SQIVND (reference sequence). The CDR3 is CDSSTRGFGYTF. The CDR3 DNA is TGTGACAGTAGTACCAGGGGGTTTGGCTACACCTTC. Based on the CDR3 plus reference TRBV19 and TRBJ1-2, the full variable domain is DGGITQSPKYLFRKEGQNVTLSCEQNLNHDAMYWYRQDPGQGLRLIYYSQIVNDFQKGDIAEGYSVSREKKESFPLTVTSAQKNPTAFYLCDSSTRGFGYTFGSGTRLTVV.

This clonotype was seen at least ten times. The CDR3: CASSYQSGSGETQYF. The CDR3 DNA follows: TGTGCCAGCAGTTATCAGAGCGGGAGTGGCGAGACCCAGTACTTC. This chain joins TRBV6-5 and TRBJ2-5, with 8 positions matching TRBD2. The V and J ends lost 3 bases and 5 bases, in that order; junction bases with no gene match: 8. Germline V lookup: CDR1 MNHEY, CDR2 SVGAGI. This CDR3 comprises 15 residues.

This clonotype was seen at least ten times. The genes are TRBV7-9 and TRBJ2-7, with TRBD1 matching over 8 bases. The CDR3 is made up of 14 amino acids. Germline lookup yields CDR1 SEHNR and CDR2 FQNEAQ (reference sequence). V shed 1 base, J shed 3 bases, and the junction held 2 bases outside the gene matches. The CDR3 region is CASSLVTGGYEQYF. The CDR3 DNA reads TGTGCCAGCAGCTTAGTAACAGGGGGCTACGAGCAGTACTTC.

This clonotype was recorded at least ten times. The V gene is TRBV29-1, the J gene TRBJ1-1, with 10 bases aligning to TRBD1. The CDR3 covers 14 residues. J gave up 11 bases and V 0 bases, and 9 bases lay outside the gene matches. Looked up from germline, CDR1 is SQVTM and CDR2 is ANQGSEA. The CDR3 spells CSVEDTGQGIFAFF. DNA for the CDR3: TGCAGCGTTGAAGACACGGGACAGGGGATCTTCGCTTTCTTT.

At least ten counts were recorded for this clonotype. This sequence joins TRBV6-2 or TRBV6-3 and TRBJ2-5, with D perhaps TRBD2 (6 bases). The length of the CDR3 is 16 residues. The ends were cut back, 4 bases at V and 0 bases at J, with 15 bases in the middle. CDR1 and CDR2 (germline): MNHEY, SVGEGT. CDR3: CASSSTLAQYQETQYF. CDR3 nucleotide sequence: TGTGCCAGCAGTTCGACGCTAGCGCAGTACCAAGAGACCCAGTACTTC.

This clonotype was seen repeatedly, ten times or more. V and J are TRBV5-6 and TRBJ1-4; no reliable D call. This CDR3 comprises 13 residues. Trimming left V 4 bases short and J 0 bases short, with 4 bases between. Germline-derived CDR1 and CDR2 are SGHDT and YYEEEE. DNA for the CDR3: TGTGCCAGCAGCCTTCCAACTAATGAAAAACTGTTTTTT. Its protein is CASSLPTNEKLFF.

At least ten counts were recorded for this clonotype. The chain carries TRBV5-1 and TRBJ1-1; TRBD1 matches 9 bases. From germline, CDR1 is SGHRS and CDR2 YFSETQ. The CDR3 totals 17 residues. V dropped 3 bases and J dropped 5; count of bases not matched to a gene: 14. The CDR3 region is CASSSLGQGSRWTEAFF. In DNA form, the CDR3 reads TGCGCCAGCAGCTCACTTGGACAGGGGTCCCGTTGGACTGAAGCTTTCTTT.

In this sample, this clonotype turned up many times. The V and J genes are TRBV9 and TRBJ1-1; D remains unclear. The CDR3 runs to 13 residues. Germline values: CDR1 SGDLS, CDR2 YYNGEE. The V end lost 6 bases, the J end lost 4 bases, and 13 bases lay between the germline ends. Written as DNA, the CDR3 is TGTGCCAGCACCCAAGATAGCGGCACTGAAGCTTTCTTT. Protein: CASTQDSGTEAFF.

This clonotype was recorded at least ten times. V usage is TRBV6-5 and J usage is TRBJ1-2, with 11 bases matching TRBD1. Germline CDR1 is MNHEY and CDR2 is SVGAGI. The trim removed 0 bases at V and 0 bases at J, leaving 3 bases unmatched. This CDR3 contains 17 residues. The CDR3 bases are TGTGCCAGCAGTTACTCGGGGACAGGGGGAGCTAACTATGGCTACACCTTC. Its protein product is CASSYSGTGGANYGYTF.

This clonotype showed up many times. The chain has TRBV29-1 and TRBJ2-1; D is possibly TRBD2 (5 bases). The length of the CDR3 is 13 residues. V lost 7 bases and J 8 bases, leaving 18 bases between the germline ends. CDR1 is SQVTM and CDR2 is ANQGSEA in the germline V gene. The CDR3 here is CSDGGRYSDEQFF. The CDR3 bases are TGCAGCGACGGTGGGAGATATAGCGATGAGCAGTTCTTC.

This clonotype showed up many times. The rearrangement uses TRBV5-1 and TRBJ1-2; no firm D call. The V gene's germline CDR1 is SGHRS and CDR2 YFSETQ. This CDR3 is built from 16 residues. The V end was cut by 4 bases, the J end by 1 base, with 17 bases between. Here the CDR3 DNA reads TGCGCCAGCAGCCTAGGGTCCAGTGAGGGTAACTATGGCTACACCTTC. This codes for CASSLGSSEGNYGYTF.

This clonotype came up many times. The rearrangement joins TRBV3-1 to TRBJ2-7, with 9 bases identical to TRBD2. This CDR3 is 16 amino acids long. CDR1 is LGHDT and CDR2 is YNNKEL in the germline V gene (reference sequence). J lost 1 base, V lost 0 bases, and 4 bases had no gene match. This CDR3 reads CASSQDLLAGSYEQYF. The DNA of the CDR3 is TGTGCCAGCAGCCAAGACCTGCTAGCGGGGTCCTACGAGCAGTACTTC.

This clonotype was detected many times. The V call is TRBV11-2, the J call TRBJ1-1, with D hard to call. Trimming left V 3 bases short and J 3 bases short, with 8 bases between. Germline CDR1 reads SGHAT; CDR2 reads FQNNGV. The CDR3 has 13 residues. CDR3 in amino acids: CASSLSAHTEAFF. DNA of the CDR3: TGTGCCAGCAGCTTGAGCGCGCACACTGAAGCTTTCTTT. Full variable domain (missing parts from reference TRBV11-2 and TRBJ1-1): EAGVAQSPRYKIIEKRQSVAFWCNPISGHATLYWYQQILGQGPKLLIQFQNNGVVDDSQLPKDRFSAERLKGVDSTLKIQPAKLEDSAVYLCASSLSAHTEAFFGQGTRLTVV.

This clonotype was recorded at least ten times. The genes are TRBV29-1 and TRBJ2-7; 8 bases are a match to TRBD1. Germline assignment: CDR1 SQVTM and CDR2 ANQGSEA. The CDR3 length is 12 residues. J lost 6 bases, V lost 7 bases, and 8 bases had no gene match. The CDR3 region is CSAQGASSEQYF. The CDR3 DNA sequence: TGCAGCGCCCAGGGGGCATCGAGCGAGCAGTACTTC.